Included here is one T cell receptor (beta chain) sequence, with context. Noted treatment: some 19 received Ad26.COV2.S at low or high dose, single or two shots; 5 received placebo; per-sample allocation not given. It was on day 63 after the first vaccine or placebo injection that samples were taken. The germline V gene encodes CDR1 SGHNT and CDR2 YYREEE (reference sequence). V dropped 1 base and J dropped 4; count of bases not matched to a gene: 3. The CDR3 is 15 amino acids. This entry belongs to a study of Ad26.COV2.S vaccination and SARS-CoV-2 variants. Study overall: Once, or twice with 56 days between doses, Ad26.COV2.S was given intramuscularly.

Profiled with immunoSEQ multiplex PCR; TCRdb holds only in-frame clones, not every one. The table has about 410,000 clones, approximately 86% seen once; the top ten hold under 4%. The sequences come from peripheral blood, collected in a trial of Ad26.COV2.S vaccine versus placebo. The receptor comes from a person aged 18 to 59 who received the Ad26.COV2.S COVID-19 vaccine or a placebo. The V call is TRBV5-4, the J call TRBJ2-2, with TRBD1 matching 8 bases. CDR3 DNA sequence: TGTGCCAGCAGCTTGACGACAGGGGTCACCGGGGAGCTGTTTTTT. Its protein product is CASSLTTGVTGELFF.